Below, 5 T cell receptor beta chains from the same sample are listed, as sequenced in a study of shared clonotypes between healthy human individuals. Measured with immunoSEQ multiplex PCR; TCRdb has only the in-frame clones, and not every one. This table has hundreds of thousands of clones, approximately 97% appearing once. The source material was memory CD8+ T cells sorted from blood. Stated subset: CD45RO+ cells pooled with CCR7-negative TemRA cells. These TCRs come from a man aged 25 to 45 in good health.

DNA for the CDR3: TGTGCCATCAGTGAGAGGGCGTGGACTAGCGGGAGTAGCTCCTACGAGCAGTACTTC. Translation gives CAISERAWTSGSSSYEQYF. The chain is built from TRBV10-3 and TRBJ2-7, with TRBD2 matching over 13 bases. This CDR3 has 19 residues. Germline CDR1 ENHRY, CDR2 SYGVKD. Germline trimming cut 2 bases from V and 0 bases from J; bases unmatched to any gene: 10.

V gene TRBV7-2 combines with J gene TRBJ2-1; tentative D call: TRBD2 (6 bases). The germline V gene has CDR1 SGHTA and CDR2 FQGNSA. V lost 5 bases and J 7 bases, leaving 18 bases between the germline ends. The CDR3 is 15 residues long. CDR3 loop: CASSVRLARGNEQFF. The CDR3 nucleotides read TGTGCCAGCAGCGTCAGGCTAGCGAGGGGTAATGAGCAGTTCTTC.

This rearrangement joins TRBV28 to TRBJ2-7, with 12 bases identical to TRBD2. CDR1 is MDHEN, CDR2 SYDVKM, per germline. The CDR3 runs 15 residues. V lost 2 bases to trimming and J lost 6 bases; unmatched junction nucleotides: 5. The DNA for the CDR3 is TGTGCCAGCAGTTTACTAGCGGGAGGGTCGGGCGAGCAGTACTTC. Residues: CASSLLAGGSGEQYF.

The CDR3 nucleotides are TGTGCCAGCTCACCGATTCCCACGGGAGGGACCGGGGAGCTGTTTTTT. Translated: CASSPIPTGGTGELFF. This chain joins TRBV18 and TRBJ2-2; 8 bases map to TRBD2. This CDR3 spans 16 amino acids. The germline V gene encodes CDR1 KGHSH and CDR2 LQKENI. Unmatched junction bases numbered 8, after V lost 3 bases and J lost 5 bases. Combining the CDR3 with reference TRBV18 and TRBJ2-2 gives the whole variable domain NAGVMQNPRHLVRRRGQEARLRCSPMKGHSHVYWYRQLPEEGLKFMVYLQKENIIDESGMPKERFSAEFPKEGPSILRIQQVVRGDSAAYFCASSPIPTGGTGELFFGEGSRLTVL.

The rearrangement links TRBV19 to TRBJ1-5; the D is unclear. The CDR3 loop spans 14 amino acids. The V end was cut by 1 base, the J end by 1 base, with 5 bases between. Per germline, CDR1 LNHDA and CDR2 SQIVND (reference sequence). In nucleotides, the CDR3 is TGTGCCAGTAGTATAGGGGTAAGCAATCAGCCCCAGCATTTT. This codes for CASSIGVSNQPQHF.